This TCR beta chain is from a study of blood T cells in healthy people across ages. The V end lost 7 bases, the J end lost 5 bases, and 17 bases lay between the germline ends. Germline values: CDR1 SQVTM, CDR2 ANQGSEA. The CDR3 is 13 amino acids. Details on this clonotype: Since a much larger clone is just one base distant, this may be a read error.

Together with a sample-barcoded 5' primer, a J-beta primer mix was included in a second PCR lasting 7 to 11 cycles. MiXCR, applied by TCRdb to the 5' RACE reads, yields one record per CDR3 protein. The sample includes some 760,000 distinct CDR3 sequences, 25% of them seen just once. There were healthy Caucasian individuals from Russia, aged about 6 to 95, serving as donors. Separately, the same data were catalogued under a study of T cells of mothers and their children. That source adds: The sample comes from nine or ten healthy Caucasian donors: mothers and children. Regardless of relatedness, pairs show thymic selection shaping TCR recombination output in a similar manner.

This receptor was obtained from a boy aged 10-17 years in good health. V is TRBV29-1 and J is TRBJ2-5; unclear D gene. Sample: blood. The CDR3, as DNA: TGCAGCGCTGACCGAGCGCCCGGGGAGACCCAGTACTTC. Protein sequence: CSADRAPGETQYF. Drawing the rest from reference TRBV29-1 and TRBJ2-5, the complete variable domain is SAVISQKPSRDICQRGTSLTIQCQVDSQVTMMFWYRQQPGQSLTLIATANQGSEATYESGFVIDKFPISRPNLTFSTLTVSNMSPEDSSIYLCSADRAPGETQYFGPGTRLLVL.